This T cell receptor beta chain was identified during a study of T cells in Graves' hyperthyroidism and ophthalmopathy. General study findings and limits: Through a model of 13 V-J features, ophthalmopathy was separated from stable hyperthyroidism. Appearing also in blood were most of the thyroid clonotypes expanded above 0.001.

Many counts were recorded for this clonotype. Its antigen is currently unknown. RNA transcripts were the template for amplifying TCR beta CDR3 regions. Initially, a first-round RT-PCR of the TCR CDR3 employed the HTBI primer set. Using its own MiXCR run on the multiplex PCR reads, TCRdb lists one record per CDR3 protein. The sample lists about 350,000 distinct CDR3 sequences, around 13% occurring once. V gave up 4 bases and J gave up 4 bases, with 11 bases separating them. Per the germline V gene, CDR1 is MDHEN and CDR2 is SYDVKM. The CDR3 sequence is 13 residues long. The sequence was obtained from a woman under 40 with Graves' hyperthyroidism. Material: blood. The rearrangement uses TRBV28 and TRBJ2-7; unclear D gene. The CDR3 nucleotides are TGTGCCAGCAGTTCGACCTCCTCTTACGAGCAGTACTTC. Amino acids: CASSSTSSYEQYF.